These 18 T cell receptor beta chains share one sample of origin, sequenced in a study of blood T cell repertoires in COVID-19. Clones were sequenced by immunoSEQ multiplex PCR, and TCRdb holds only the in-frame ones, with some missing. The repertoire holds tens of thousands of clones, with roughly 80% as singletons. The specimen sequenced was peripheral blood. The receptors derive from a woman in her 70s with acute or convalescent COVID-19.

The chain joins TRBV14 to TRBJ2-1, with D possibly being TRBD2 (6 bases). Between the trimmed V and J ends, which lost 3 bases and 4 bases, there was a span of 13 bases. Looked up from germline, CDR1 is SGHDN and CDR2 is FVKESK. This CDR3 is 15 amino acids long. CDR3 nucleotide sequence: TGTGCCAGCAGCCATGTCGGGACTCAGTACAATGAGCAGTTCTTC. Protein product: CASSHVGTQYNEQFF.

The V call is TRBV7-3, the J call TRBJ1-6; D might be TRBD1 (5 bases). This CDR3 has 17 amino acids. V shed 2 bases and J shed 8 bases, with 19 bases lying between them. The germline V gene encodes CDR1 SGHTA and CDR2 FQGTGA. The CDR3 DNA reads as TGTGCCAGCAGCTTAGAGGCCCGTTCCAAAGGGGATTCACCCCTCCACTTT. Residues: CASSLEARSKGDSPLHF. Full variable domain (outside the CDR3, taken from reference TRBV7-3 and TRBJ1-6): GAGVSQTPSNKVTEKGKYVELRCDPISGHTALYWYRQSLGQGPEFLIYFQGTGAADDSGLPNDRFFAVRPEGSVSTLKIQRTERGDSAVYLCASSLEARSKGDSPLHFGNGTRLTVT.

J is TRBJ2-2 and V is TRBV19; D call uncertain. Germline V lookup: CDR1 LNHDA, CDR2 SQIVND (reference sequence). The CDR3 covers 12 residues. Deletions cut 5 bases from V and 5 bases from J, with 6 bases between. The CDR3 sequence is CASSFYTGELFF. CDR3 in DNA: TGTGCCAGTAGTTTCTATACCGGGGAGCTGTTTTTT.

The V gene is TRBV19, the J gene TRBJ2-7; D gene ambiguous. V lost 5 bases, J lost 1 base, and 9 bases lay in between. The CDR3 runs to 13 residues. From germline, CDR1 is LNHDA and CDR2 SQIVND (reference sequence). The CDR3 region has the DNA TGTGCCAGTAGTCCAGCAGGTTCCTACGAGCAGTACTTC. Translation: CASSPAGSYEQYF.

This chain links TRBV7-3 with TRBJ1-1; no clear D. Trimming cost V 0 bases and J 3 bases, with 5 bases left between them. The CDR3 is made up of 13 amino acids. The germline V gene encodes CDR1 SGHTA and CDR2 FQGTGA. Here the CDR3 DNA reads TGTGCCAGCAGCTTAACGGCTGACACTGAAGCTTTCTTT. Its translation is CASSLTADTEAFF.

The V call is TRBV3-1 (or the pseudogene TRBV3-2), the J call TRBJ1-6; D might be TRBD1 (5 bases). Germline lookup yields CDR1 LGHDT and CDR2 YNNKEL (reference sequence). V lost 1 base to trimming and J lost 5 bases, with 9 bases between them. The CDR3 has 15 amino acids. CDR3 DNA: TGTGCCAGCAGCCAAGTGGCAGGGAATAATTCACCCCTCCACTTT. It translates to CASSQVAGNNSPLHF.

The chain joins TRBV20-1 to TRBJ2-7; 7 nucleotides match TRBD2. Germline CDR1 is DFQATT and CDR2 is SNEGSKA (reference sequence). Germline trimming cut 6 bases from V and 6 bases from J; bases unmatched to any gene: 5. The CDR3 extends over 11 amino acids. CDR3 in DNA: TGCAGTGCAATTACTAGCGCCGAGCAGTACTTC. Amino acids: CSAITSAEQYF.

The rearrangement uses TRBV7-2 and TRBJ2-5; 9 nucleotides agree with TRBD2. Germline CDR1 reads SGHTA; CDR2 reads FQGNSA. This CDR3 is 16 amino acids long. V was pared by 0 bases and J by 2 bases, with 4 bases of the junction left unmatched. CDR3 DNA sequence: TGTGCCAGCAGCTTAGCGGGGCTAGCGGGGCAAGAGACCCAGTACTTC. It yields the protein CASSLAGLAGQETQYF.

This clone has only one observation. The chain has TRBV20-1 and TRBJ1-2; possible D gene TRBD1, 5 bases. The CDR3 contains 14 residues. V was clipped by 3 bases and J by 4 bases, with 15 bases between them. CDR1 is DFQATT and CDR2 is SNEGSKA in the germline V gene (reference sequence). CDR3 sequence reads: CSASKRRGSYGYTF. The DNA of the CDR3 is TGCAGTGCTAGTAAGCGAAGGGGAAGCTATGGCTACACCTTC.

V is TRBV28 and J is TRBJ1-5, with TRBD1 matching 8 bases. Germline lookup yields CDR1 MDHEN and CDR2 SYDVKM. V gave up 8 bases and J gave up 3 bases; unmatched junction bases: 9. This CDR3 contains 15 residues. The CDR3 DNA sequence: TGTGCCAGCTGTCCCGGGACAGGTAACAATCAGCCCCAGCATTTT. Residues: CASCPGTGNNQPQHF.

This clone was found a few times. V and J are TRBV28 and TRBJ1-1, with 11 bases fitting TRBD1. The V and J ends lost 0 bases and 0 bases, in that order; junction bases with no gene match: 3. CDR3 size: 17 residues. Looked up from germline, CDR1 is MDHEN and CDR2 is SYDVKM. CDR3 DNA: TGTGCCAGCAGTTTATGGGGACAGGGGGACCTGAACACTGAAGCTTTCTTT. Its translation is CASSLWGQGDLNTEAFF.

In this sample, this clone turned up a few times. This rearrangement joins TRBV29-1 to TRBJ1-3; 8 bases match TRBD1. The CDR3 extends over 15 amino acids. Trimming at V came to 6 bases and at J to 4 bases, leaving 11 bases not matched to a gene. CDR1 and CDR2 from the germline V gene are SQVTM and ANQGSEA. CDR3 in DNA: TGCAGCGTCGAGGACAGGGCGAATACAGGAAACACCATATATTTT. Amino acids: CSVEDRANTGNTIYF.

The J gene is TRBJ1-1, the V gene TRBV11-1, with 10 bases identical to TRBD1. Trimming at V came to 3 bases and at J to 5 bases, leaving 9 bases not matched to a gene. CDR3 length equals 16 residues. Looked up from germline, CDR1 is SGHAT and CDR2 is FQDESV (reference sequence). The CDR3 region has the DNA TGTGCCAGCAGCTTGTCGACAGGGGGCGCTGGAACTGAAGCTTTCTTT. This codes for CASSLSTGGAGTEAFF.

This rearrangement joins TRBV18 to TRBJ1-2, with D hard to call. The germline V gene has CDR1 KGHSH and CDR2 LQKENI. This CDR3 is built from 12 residues. Trimming left V 3 bases short and J 11 bases short, with 13 bases between. The CDR3 here is CASSPNREAYTF. As DNA, the CDR3 is TGTGCCAGCTCACCGAACCGGGAAGCGTACACCTTC.

This clone was observed a single time. This sequence joins TRBV27 and TRBJ2-7; D gene ambiguous. This CDR3 spans 14 amino acids. Per the germline V gene, CDR1 is MNHEY and CDR2 is SMNVEV (reference sequence). V dropped 2 bases and J dropped 0 bases, with 8 bases sitting between them. In nucleotides, the CDR3 is TGTGCCAGCAGTTTACTTCCCCCCTCCTACGAGCAGTACTTC. It codes for CASSLLPPSYEQYF.

This rearrangement joins TRBV5-1 to TRBJ2-2; TRBD1 agrees at 10 bases. The CDR3 covers 16 residues. Germline CDR1 SGHRS, CDR2 YFSETQ. V was clipped by 0 bases and J by 6 bases; unmatched bases: 5. CDR3 DNA sequence: TGCGCCAGCAGCTTGGGGACAGGGGGTAAAGCCGGGGAGCTGTTTTTT. This gives the protein CASSLGTGGKAGELFF.

The gene calls are TRBV27 and TRBJ1-4; TRBD1 agrees at 7 bases. V gave up 5 bases and J gave up 3 bases; unmatched junction bases: 3. Germline CDR1 reads MNHEY; CDR2 reads SMNVEV (reference sequence). CDR3 size: 14 residues. The CDR3 is CASSERGPNEKLFF. In DNA form, the CDR3 reads TGTGCCAGCAGTGAGAGGGGGCCTAATGAAAAACTGTTTTTT.

As for this clone: Other DNA sequences in the sample encode the same CDR3. The chain employs TRBV2 and TRBJ2-7; possible D gene TRBD1, 5 bases. V was shortened by 3 bases and J by 6 bases, with 12 bases between the two germline ends. This CDR3 has 13 amino acids. CDR1 and CDR2 from the germline V gene are SNHLY and FYNNEI. This chain's CDR3 is CASSDRVKGEQYF. CDR3 DNA: TGTGCCAGCAGTGACAGGGTTAAAGGCGAGCAGTACTTC.